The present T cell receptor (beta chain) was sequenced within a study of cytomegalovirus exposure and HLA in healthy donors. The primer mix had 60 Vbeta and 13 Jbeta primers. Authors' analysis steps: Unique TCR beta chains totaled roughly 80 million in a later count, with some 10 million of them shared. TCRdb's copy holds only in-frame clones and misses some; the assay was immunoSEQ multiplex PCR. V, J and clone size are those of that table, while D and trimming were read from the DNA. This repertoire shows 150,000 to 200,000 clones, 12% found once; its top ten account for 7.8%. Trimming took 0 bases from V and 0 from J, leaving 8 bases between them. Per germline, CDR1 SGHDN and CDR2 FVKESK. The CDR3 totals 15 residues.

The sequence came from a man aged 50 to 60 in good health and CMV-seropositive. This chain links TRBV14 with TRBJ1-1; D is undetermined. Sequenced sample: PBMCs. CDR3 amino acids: CASSQDRLMNTEAFF. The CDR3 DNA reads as TGTGCCAGCAGCCAAGATCGGTTAATGAACACTGAAGCTTTCTTT.